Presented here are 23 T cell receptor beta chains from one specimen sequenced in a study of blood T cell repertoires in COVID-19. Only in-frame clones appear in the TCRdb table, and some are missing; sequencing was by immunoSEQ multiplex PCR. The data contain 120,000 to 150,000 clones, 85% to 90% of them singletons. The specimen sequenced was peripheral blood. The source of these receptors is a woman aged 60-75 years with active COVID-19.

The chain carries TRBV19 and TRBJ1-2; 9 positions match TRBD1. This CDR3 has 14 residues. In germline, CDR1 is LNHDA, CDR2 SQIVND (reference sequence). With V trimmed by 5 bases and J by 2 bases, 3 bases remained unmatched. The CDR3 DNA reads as TGTGCCAGTAGTCGGACAGGGGCCAACTATGGCTACACCTTC. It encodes CASSRTGANYGYTF. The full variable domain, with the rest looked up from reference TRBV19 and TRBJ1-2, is DGGITQSPKYLFRKEGQNVTLSCEQNLNHDAMYWYRQDPGQGLRLIYYSQIVNDFQKGDIAEGYSVSREKKESFPLTVTSAQKNPTAFYLCASSRTGANYGYTFGSGTRLTVV.

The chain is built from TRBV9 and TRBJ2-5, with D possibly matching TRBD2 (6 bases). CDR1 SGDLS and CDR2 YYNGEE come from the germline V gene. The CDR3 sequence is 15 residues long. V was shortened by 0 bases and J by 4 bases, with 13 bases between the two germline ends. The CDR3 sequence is CASSVVASDRETQYF. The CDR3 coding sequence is TGTGCCAGCAGCGTAGTTGCTAGCGACCGAGAGACCCAGTACTTC.

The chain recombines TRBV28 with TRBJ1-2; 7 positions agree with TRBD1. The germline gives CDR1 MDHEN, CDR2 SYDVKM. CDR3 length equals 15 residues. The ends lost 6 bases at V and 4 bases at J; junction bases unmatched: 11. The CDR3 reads CASRLSQGGFYGYTF. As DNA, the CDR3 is TGTGCCAGCAGACTCAGCCAGGGGGGTTTCTATGGCTACACCTTC.

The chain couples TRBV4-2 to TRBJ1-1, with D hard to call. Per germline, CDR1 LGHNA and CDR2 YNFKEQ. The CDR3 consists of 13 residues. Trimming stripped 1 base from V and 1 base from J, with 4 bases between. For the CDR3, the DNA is TGTGCCAGCAGCCAAGCCGGGAACACTGAAGCTTTCTTT. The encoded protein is CASSQAGNTEAFF.

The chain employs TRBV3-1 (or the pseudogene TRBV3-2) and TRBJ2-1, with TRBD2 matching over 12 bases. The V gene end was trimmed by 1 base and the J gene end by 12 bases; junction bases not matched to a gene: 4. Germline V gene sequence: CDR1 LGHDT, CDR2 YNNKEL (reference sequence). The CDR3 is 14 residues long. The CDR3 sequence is CASSQVRTSGVQFF. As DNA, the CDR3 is TGTGCCAGCAGCCAAGTAAGGACTAGCGGGGTGCAGTTCTTC.

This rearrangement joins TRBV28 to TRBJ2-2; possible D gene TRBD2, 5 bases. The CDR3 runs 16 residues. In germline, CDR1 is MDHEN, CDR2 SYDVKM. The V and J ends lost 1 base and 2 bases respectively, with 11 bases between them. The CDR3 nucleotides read TGTGCCAGCAGTTTATCGAACGGAGGAAACACCGGGGAGCTGTTTTTT. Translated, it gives CASSLSNGGNTGELFF.

CDR3 DNA: TGTGCCAGCAGTTCAAACCCCTTTGGACAGGGTAGCACAGATACGCAGTATTTT. Protein sequence: CASSSNPFGQGSTDTQYF. The chain combines TRBV6-2 or TRBV6-3 with TRBJ2-3; TRBD1 aligns across 8 bases. This CDR3 is built from 18 residues. The trim removed 4 bases at V and 0 bases at J, leaving 12 bases unmatched. CDR1 is MNHEY and CDR2 is SVGEGT in the germline V gene.

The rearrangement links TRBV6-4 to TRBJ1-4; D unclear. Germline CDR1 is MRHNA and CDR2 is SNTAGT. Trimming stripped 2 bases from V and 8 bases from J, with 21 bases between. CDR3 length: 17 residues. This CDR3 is CASSDAPTGLLDEKLFF. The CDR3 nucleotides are TGTGCCAGCAGTGACGCTCCGACTGGACTCCTAGACGAAAAACTGTTTTTT.

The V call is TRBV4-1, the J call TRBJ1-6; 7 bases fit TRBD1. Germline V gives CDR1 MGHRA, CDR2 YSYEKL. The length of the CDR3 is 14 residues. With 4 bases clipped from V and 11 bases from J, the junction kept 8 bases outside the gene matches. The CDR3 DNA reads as TGCGCCAGCAGCCCCCGGGACAGAGGTGCACCCCTCCACTTT. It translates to CASSPRDRGAPLHF.

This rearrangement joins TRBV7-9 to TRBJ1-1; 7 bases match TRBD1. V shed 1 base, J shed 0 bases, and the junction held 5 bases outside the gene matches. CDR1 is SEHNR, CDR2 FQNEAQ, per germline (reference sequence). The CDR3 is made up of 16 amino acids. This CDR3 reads CASSLGHRGLNTEAFF. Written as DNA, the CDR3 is TGTGCCAGCAGCTTAGGCCACAGGGGACTGAACACTGAAGCTTTCTTT.

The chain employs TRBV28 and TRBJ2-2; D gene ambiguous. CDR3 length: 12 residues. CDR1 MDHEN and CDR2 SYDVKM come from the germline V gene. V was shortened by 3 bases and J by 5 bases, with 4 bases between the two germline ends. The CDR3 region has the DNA TGTGCCAGCAGTTTGACTACCGGGGAGCTGTTTTTT. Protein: CASSLTTGELFF.

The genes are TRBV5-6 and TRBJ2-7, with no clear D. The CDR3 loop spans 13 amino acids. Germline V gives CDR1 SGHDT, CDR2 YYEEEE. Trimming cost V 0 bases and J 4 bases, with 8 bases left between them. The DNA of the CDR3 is TGTGCCAGCAGCTTGGGGGCTGGTTACGAGCAGTACTTC. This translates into CASSLGAGYEQYF.

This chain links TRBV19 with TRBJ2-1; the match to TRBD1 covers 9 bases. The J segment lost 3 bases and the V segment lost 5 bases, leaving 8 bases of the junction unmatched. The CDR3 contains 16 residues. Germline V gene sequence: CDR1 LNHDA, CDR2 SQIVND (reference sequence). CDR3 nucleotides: TGTGCCAGTAGTCAGACCTGGGACAGGGACTACAATGAGCAGTTCTTC. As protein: CASSQTWDRDYNEQFF. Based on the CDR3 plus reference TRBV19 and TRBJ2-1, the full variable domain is DGGITQSPKYLFRKEGQNVTLSCEQNLNHDAMYWYRQDPGQGLRLIYYSQIVNDFQKGDIAEGYSVSREKKESFPLTVTSAQKNPTAFYLCASSQTWDRDYNEQFFGPGTRLTVL.

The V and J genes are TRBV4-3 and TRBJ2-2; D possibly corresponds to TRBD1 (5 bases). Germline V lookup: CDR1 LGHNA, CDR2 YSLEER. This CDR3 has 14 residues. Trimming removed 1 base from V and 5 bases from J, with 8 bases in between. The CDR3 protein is CASSQGWTTGELFF. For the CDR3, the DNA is TGCGCCAGCAGCCAAGGCTGGACAACCGGGGAGCTGTTTTTT.

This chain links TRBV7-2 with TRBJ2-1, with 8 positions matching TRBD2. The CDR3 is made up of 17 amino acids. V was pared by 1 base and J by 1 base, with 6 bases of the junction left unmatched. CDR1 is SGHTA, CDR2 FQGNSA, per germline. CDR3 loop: CASSLGGLAGSYNEQFF. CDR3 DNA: TGTGCCAGCAGCTTAGGGGGATTAGCGGGGTCCTACAATGAGCAGTTCTTC.

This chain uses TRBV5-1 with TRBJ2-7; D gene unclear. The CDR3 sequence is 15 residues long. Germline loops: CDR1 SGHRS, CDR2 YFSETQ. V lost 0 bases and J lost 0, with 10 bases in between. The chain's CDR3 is CASSLVAGDSYEQYF. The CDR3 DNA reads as TGCGCCAGCAGCTTGGTCGCAGGCGACTCCTACGAGCAGTACTTC. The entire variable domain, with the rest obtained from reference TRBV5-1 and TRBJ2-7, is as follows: KAGVTQTPRYLIKTRGQQVTLSCSPISGHRSVSWYQQTPGQGLQFLFEYFSETQRNKGNFPGRFSGRQFSNSRSEMNVSTLELGDSALYLCASSLVAGDSYEQYFGPGTRLTVT.

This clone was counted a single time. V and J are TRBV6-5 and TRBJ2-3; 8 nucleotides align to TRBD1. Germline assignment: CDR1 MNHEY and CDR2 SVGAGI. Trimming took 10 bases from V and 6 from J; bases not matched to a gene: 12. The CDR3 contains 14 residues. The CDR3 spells CATTFAGGRDTQYF. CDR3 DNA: TGTGCCACCACCTTCGCAGGGGGCAGGGATACGCAGTATTTT.

CDR3 sequence reads: CAISETSGIGGTDTQYF. The CDR3 nucleotides are TGTGCCATCAGTGAGACTAGCGGGATAGGGGGCACAGATACGCAGTATTTT. This rearrangement joins TRBV10-3 to TRBJ2-3, with 10 bases identical to TRBD2. V lost 2 bases and J lost 1; bases outside the gene matches: 6. This CDR3 region has 17 residues. The germline gives CDR1 ENHRY, CDR2 SYGVKD.

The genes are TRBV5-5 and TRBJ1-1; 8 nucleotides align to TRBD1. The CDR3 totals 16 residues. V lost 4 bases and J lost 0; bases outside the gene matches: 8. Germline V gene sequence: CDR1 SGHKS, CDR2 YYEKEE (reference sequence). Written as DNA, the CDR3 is TGTGCCAGCAGCAACGACAGGGGCCAAGTGAACACTGAAGCTTTCTTT. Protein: CASSNDRGQVNTEAFF.

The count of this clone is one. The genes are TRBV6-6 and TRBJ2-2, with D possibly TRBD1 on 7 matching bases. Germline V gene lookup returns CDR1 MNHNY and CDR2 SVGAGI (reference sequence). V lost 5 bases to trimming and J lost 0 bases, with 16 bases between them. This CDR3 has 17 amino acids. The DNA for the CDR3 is TGTGCCAGCAGTCGTAGAGGGGGGACAGCGAACACCGGGGAGCTGTTTTTT. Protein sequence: CASSRRGGTANTGELFF.

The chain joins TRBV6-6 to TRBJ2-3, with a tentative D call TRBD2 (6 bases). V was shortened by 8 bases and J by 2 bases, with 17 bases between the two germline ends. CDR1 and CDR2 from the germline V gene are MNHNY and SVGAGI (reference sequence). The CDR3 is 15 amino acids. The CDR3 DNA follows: TGTGCCAGCTCCATTCAAGCGGGCGTCACAGATACGCAGTATTTT. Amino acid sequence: CASSIQAGVTDTQYF.

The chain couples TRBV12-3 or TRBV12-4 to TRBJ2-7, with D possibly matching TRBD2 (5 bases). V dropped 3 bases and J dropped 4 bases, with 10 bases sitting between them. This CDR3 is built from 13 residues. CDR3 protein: CASSFEGGYEQYF. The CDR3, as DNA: TGTGCCAGCAGTTTCGAGGGTGGGTACGAGCAGTACTTC.

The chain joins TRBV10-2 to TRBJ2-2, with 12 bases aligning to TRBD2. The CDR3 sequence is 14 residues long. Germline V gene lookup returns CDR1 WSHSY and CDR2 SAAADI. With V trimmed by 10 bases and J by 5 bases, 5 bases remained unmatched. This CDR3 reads CATPGLAGTGELFF. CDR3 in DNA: TGCGCCACCCCTGGACTAGCGGGAACCGGGGAGCTGTTTTTT.